The rows below give T cell receptor beta chains drawn from one sample of a study of OX40 agonist ivuxolimab in advanced cancers. The assay was immunoSEQ multiplex PCR, and TCRdb's table has in-frame clones only and misses some. The sample lists roughly 40,000 clones; 89% were seen once. The specimen was CD4+ or CD8+ T cells sorted from blood, collected in a trial of the OX40 agonist ivuxolimab. The origin of the receptors is an adult with an advanced solid tumor such as melanoma, head and neck, liver or kidney cancer. The CDR3 runs from the conserved cysteine through the conserved F or W. D genes are given only for firm matches. Clone size, where shown, is once, few, many, or a class for clones that have expanded.

clone size	V gene	D gene	J gene	CDR3 protein	CDR3 DNA
.	TRBV19	TRBD1	TRBJ1-5	CASSIRQGGDQPQHF	TGTGCCAGTAGTATCAGACAGGGTGGGGACCAGCCCCAGCATTTT
.	TRBV9	.	TRBJ1-1	CASAGSEAFF	TGTGCCAGCGCCGGCAGTGAAGCTTTCTTT
.	TRBV10-2	TRBD1	TRBJ1-1	CASSDRVGGGRSRVSAFF	TGCGCCAGCAGTGACCGGGTAGGAGGGGGCCGTAGCAGGGTTTCGGCTTTCTTT
.	TRBV5-6	.	TRBJ2-3	CASSPGATDTQYF	TGTGCCAGCAGCCCGGGGGCTACAGATACGCAGTATTTT
.	TRBV19	.	TRBJ2-1	CASSTHDTRRYNEQFF	TGTGCCAGTAGTACCCACGACACCCGTAGATACAATGAGCAGTTCTTC
few	TRBV4-2	TRBD2	TRBJ2-3	CASSQEAGGLSTDTQYF	TGTGCCAGCAGCCAAGAGGCGGGGGGGCTGAGCACAGATACGCAGTATTTT
.	TRBV6-1	.	TRBJ2-5	CASSEEPAEETQYF	TGTGCCAGCAGTGAAGAGCCAGCTGAAGAGACCCAGTACTTC
few	TRBV2	.	TRBJ1-3	CASSEWQGSSGNTIYF	TGTGCCAGCAGTGAATGGCAGGGGAGCTCTGGAAACACCATATATTTT
once	TRBV7-2	TRBD2	TRBJ2-3	CASSSHGGGTDTQYF	TGTGCCAGCAGCAGTCACGGGGGGGGCACAGATACGCAGTATTTT
.	TRBV27	TRBD1	TRBJ2-5	CASSLTGGRETQYF	TGTGCCAGCAGCCTGACAGGGGGGAGAGAGACCCAGTACTTC
.	TRBV6-1	.	TRBJ1-5	CASSATTGQPRHF	TGTGCCAGCAGTGCAACCACTGGACAACCCCGGCATTTT
.	TRBV2	.	TRBJ2-6	CAGGPGANVLTF	TGTGCCGGGGGCCCTGGGGCCAACGTCCTGACTTTC
.	TRBV12-5	.	TRBJ2-7	CASGLGSDEQYF	TGTGCTAGTGGTTTGGGCTCGGACGAGCAGTACTTC
.	TRBV6-6	.	TRBJ2-5	CAISAAGIWETQYF	TGTGCCATTTCAGCGGCAGGGATATGGGAGACCCAGTACTTC
.	TRBV27	.	TRBJ1-5	CASSSQGIAQPQHF	TGTGCCAGCAGTTCTCAGGGCATTGCTCAGCCCCAGCATTTT
.	TRBV13	.	TRBJ2-5	CASSLGRETQYF	TGTGCCAGCAGCCTCGGGCGAGAGACCCAGTACTTC
.	TRBV7-9	.	TRBJ2-3	CASSLAIGDTQYF	TGTGCCAGCAGCCTAGCGATCGGAGATACGCAGTATTTT
.	TRBV7-9	.	TRBJ2-6	CASSSTAGANSGANVLTF	TGTGCCAGCAGCTCGACCGCGGGGGCGAACTCTGGGGCCAACGTCCTGACTTTC
.	TRBV7-6	TRBD2	TRBJ2-1	CASSSGGGVWNEQFF	TGTGCCAGCAGCTCAGGTGGGGGGGTGTGGAATGAGCAGTTCTTC
.	TRBV6-1	.	TRBJ2-5	CASSELRGAQETQYF	TGTGCCAGCAGTGAATTAAGGGGAGCCCAAGAGACCCAGTACTTC
once	TRBV11-2	.	TRBJ2-7	CASSFHEQYF	TGTGCCAGCAGCTTTCACGAGCAGTACTTC
once	TRBV13	.	TRBJ2-7	CASSRLTSNHEQYF	TGTGCCAGCAGCCGACTAACTAGTAACCACGAGCAGTACTTC
.	TRBV18	TRBD1	TRBJ1-2	CASSHPGQGAQPLANYGYTF	TGTGCCAGCTCCCATCCGGGACAGGGGGCCCAACCGCTAGCTAACTATGGCTACACCTTC
.	TRBV19	TRBD1	TRBJ2-7	CASIGQGLSYEQYF	TGTGCCAGTATAGGACAGGGGCTATCCTACGAGCAGTACTTC
.	TRBV10-2	.	TRBJ1-1	CASSESTTEAFF	TGCGCCAGCAGTGAGTCGACCACTGAAGCTTTCTTT
.	TRBV21-1	.	TRBJ2-7	CASSNISGGSYEQYF	TGTGCCAGCAGCAATATCAGCGGGGGGTCCTACGAGCAGTACTTC
.	TRBV25-1	TRBD2	TRBJ2-1	CASSAGLAGNEQFF	TGTGCCAGCAGTGCGGGACTAGCGGGTAATGAGCAGTTCTTC
.	TRBV21-1	.	TRBJ1-5	CASSTGFSNQPQHF	TGTGCCAGCAGCACAGGGTTTAGCAATCAGCCCCAGCATTTT
.	TRBV27	.	TRBJ1-6	CASSYGYSPLHF	TGTGCCAGCAGTTATGGGTACTCACCCCTCCACTTT
.	TRBV19	TRBD1	TRBJ1-5	CASSTSGTGAQFSNQPQHF	TGTGCCAGTAGTACTTCCGGGACAGGGGCCCAATTTAGCAATCAGCCCCAGCATTTT
few	TRBV4-1	.	TRBJ2-1	CASSSELYYNEQFF	TGCGCCAGCAGTAGCGAGCTTTATTACAATGAGCAGTTCTTC
.	TRBV14	.	TRBJ2-2	CASSHFLDHPRSHGELFF	TGTGCCAGCAGCCATTTTCTAGACCACCCGAGGAGCCACGGGGAGCTGTTTTTT
.	TRBV29-1	.	TRBJ2-7	CSVQWGYEQYF	TGCAGCGTCCAGTGGGGCTACGAGCAGTACTTC
.	TRBV19	.	TRBJ1-5	CASSNLPGDQPQHF	TGTGCCAGTAGTAACCTCCCGGGGGATCAGCCCCAGCATTTT
.	TRBV7-9	.	TRBJ1-4	CASSYMGEGNEKLFF	TGTGCCAGCAGCTACATGGGGGAAGGAAATGAAAAACTGTTTTTT
.	TRBV5-1	.	TRBJ2-1	CASSRPPEIINEQFF	TGCGCCAGCAGCCGACCCCCAGAGATCATCAATGAGCAGTTCTTC
.	TRBV7-6	.	TRBJ2-1	CASSLMGSYNEQFF	TGTGCCAGCAGCTTAATGGGCTCCTACAATGAGCAGTTCTTC
once	TRBV27	.	TRBJ2-1	CASSPGADEQFF	TGTGCCAGCAGTCCCGGGGCCGATGAGCAGTTCTTC
.	TRBV4-1	TRBD1	TRBJ1-1	CASSQVLRGRDEAFF	TGCGCCAGCAGCCAAGTTTTAAGGGGGCGCGACGAAGCTTTCTTT
.	TRBV5-1	.	TRBJ2-1	CASSPGHEQFF	TGCGCCAGCAGTCCTGGGCATGAGCAGTTCTTC
.	TRBV10-3	TRBD2	TRBJ2-1	CAISEWSGGAVEQFF	TGTGCCATCAGTGAATGGAGCGGGGGGGCCGTGGAGCAGTTCTTC
.	TRBV23-1	TRBD1	TRBJ1-2	CASSQSTGEGSYRYTF	TGCGCCAGCAGTCAATCGACAGGGGAGGGCTCTTATCGCTACACCTTC
.	TRBV4-1	.	TRBJ2-7	CASSQVQTAYEQYF	TGCGCCAGCAGCCAAGTGCAGACTGCCTACGAGCAGTACTTC
.	TRBV7-9	.	TRBJ1-2	CASSLAGGRQGGVYGYTF	TGTGCCAGCAGCTTAGCGGGTGGTCGGCAGGGAGGGGTCTATGGCTACACCTTC
.	TRBV9	.	TRBJ1-2	CASSVGGVNYGYTF	TGTGCCAGCAGCGTAGGGGGGGTTAACTATGGCTACACCTTC
.	TRBV6-1	.	TRBJ2-7	CASSEFVAAGRTYEQYF	TGTGCCAGCAGTGAATTCGTGGCAGCCGGTCGGACTTACGAGCAGTACTTC
once	TRBV27	.	TRBJ1-5	CASSLTGPQPQHF	TGTGCCAGCAGTCTGACGGGACCACAGCCCCAGCATTTT
.	TRBV10-3	.	TRBJ2-3	CAISEMPTSTDTQYF	TGTGCCATCAGTGAGATGCCGACTAGCACAGATACGCAGTATTTT
.	TRBV7-2	.	TRBJ1-2	CASSPVGTNRDAFGYTF	TGTGCCAGCAGCCCGGTAGGGACGAACAGGGACGCGTTTGGCTACACCTTC
.	TRBV5-1	TRBD1	TRBJ2-7	CASSLNPWDRAVEQYF	TGCGCCAGCAGCTTGAACCCCTGGGACAGGGCTGTTGAGCAGTACTTC
.	TRBV7-9	.	TRBJ2-7	CASSPPFREHSYEQYF	TGTGCCAGCAGCCCTCCCTTCAGGGAACACTCCTACGAGCAGTACTTC
once	TRBV6-6	.	TRBJ2-3	CASSFLALPDTQYF	TGTGCCAGCAGTTTCTTGGCCCTCCCGGATACGCAGTATTTT
.	TRBV9	TRBD1	TRBJ2-7	CASSPSGQGTYEQYF	TGTGCCAGCAGCCCCTCGGGACAGGGGACCTACGAGCAGTACTTC
.	TRBV9	TRBD1	TRBJ1-2	CASSARDSGRYGYTF	TGTGCCAGCAGCGCCCGGGACAGTGGGAGGTATGGCTACACCTTC
.	TRBV5-3	TRBD1	TRBJ2-7	CARSAYRDRESYEQYF	TGTGCCAGAAGCGCTTACCGGGACAGGGAATCCTACGAGCAGTACTTC